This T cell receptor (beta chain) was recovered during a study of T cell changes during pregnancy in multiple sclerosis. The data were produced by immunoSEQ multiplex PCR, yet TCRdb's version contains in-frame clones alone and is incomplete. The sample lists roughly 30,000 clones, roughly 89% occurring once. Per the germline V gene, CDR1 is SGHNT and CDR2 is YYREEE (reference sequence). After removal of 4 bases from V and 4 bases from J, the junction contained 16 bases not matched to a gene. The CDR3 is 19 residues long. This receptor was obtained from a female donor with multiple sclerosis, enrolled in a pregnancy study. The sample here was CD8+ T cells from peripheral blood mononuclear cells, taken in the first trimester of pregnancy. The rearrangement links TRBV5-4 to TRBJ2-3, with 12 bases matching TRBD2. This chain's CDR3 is CASSPYSSGRAVASDTQYF. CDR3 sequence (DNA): TGTGCCAGCAGCCCGTATTCTAGCGGGAGGGCCGTGGCTTCAGATACGCAGTATTTT.